The sample holds many counts of the clone carrying this T cell receptor beta chain. These data originate in a study of T cells in Graves' hyperthyroidism and ophthalmopathy. Researchers took RNA transcripts and amplified the TCR beta CDR3 regions from them. The TCR CDR3 first-round RT-PCR relied on the HTBI primer set. From the multiplex PCR reads, TCRdb called clonotypes with MiXCR, one entry per CDR3 protein. The repertoire consists of about 740,000 distinct CDR3 sequences, with 14% occurring once and the leading ten covering roughly 10%. Trimming removed 6 bases at V and 5 bases at J, with 11 bases between. The CDR3 extends over 13 amino acids. Germline CDR1 reads SGHRS; CDR2 reads YFSETQ.

The chain recombines TRBV5-1 with TRBJ1-4; no clear D. The sample taken for sequencing was blood. The source is a woman between 18 and 29 years old with Graves' hyperthyroidism. CDR3 protein: CASKDGYNEKLFF. CDR3 bases: TGCGCCAGCAAGGACGGCTACAATGAAAAACTGTTTTTT.